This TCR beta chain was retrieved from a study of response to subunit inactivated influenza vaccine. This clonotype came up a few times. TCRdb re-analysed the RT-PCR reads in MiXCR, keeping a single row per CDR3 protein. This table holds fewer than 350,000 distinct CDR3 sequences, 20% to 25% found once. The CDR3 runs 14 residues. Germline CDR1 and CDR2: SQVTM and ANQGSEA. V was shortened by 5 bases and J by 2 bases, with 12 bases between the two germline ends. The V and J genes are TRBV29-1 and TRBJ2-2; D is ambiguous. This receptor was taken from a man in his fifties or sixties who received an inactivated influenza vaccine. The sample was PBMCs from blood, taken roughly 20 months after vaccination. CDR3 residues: CSVHSRPNTGELFF. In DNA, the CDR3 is TGCAGCGTTCACTCTAGGCCTAACACCGGGGAGCTGTTTTTT.